This TCR beta chain was documented in a study of blood T cell repertoires in COVID-19. Study summary: Samples came from the United States, Italy and Spain, spanning acute and convalescent COVID-19. From T cells, B-cell-depleted T cells, or PBMCs came the material, which was cDNA or gDNA.

As processed by the authors: Reference gene primer amplification gave estimated nucleated cell counts. TCRdb's copy holds only in-frame clones and misses some; the assay was immunoSEQ multiplex PCR. V and J calls and clone size are copied from that table; D and trimming were computed from the DNA. The data contain some 220,000 clones, approximately 80% of them singletons. Material: peripheral blood. The receptor comes from a woman aged 60-75 years who had recovered from COVID-19.

The CDR3 bases are TGTGCCAGCAGCAGGAGCCTCCAAGAGACCCAGTACTTC. Amino acid sequence: CASSRSLQETQYF. This sequence joins TRBV7-3 and TRBJ2-5; D not resolved. Germline values: CDR1 SGHTA, CDR2 FQGTGA. This CDR3 is built from 13 residues. V lost 5 bases and J lost 1, with 8 bases in between.